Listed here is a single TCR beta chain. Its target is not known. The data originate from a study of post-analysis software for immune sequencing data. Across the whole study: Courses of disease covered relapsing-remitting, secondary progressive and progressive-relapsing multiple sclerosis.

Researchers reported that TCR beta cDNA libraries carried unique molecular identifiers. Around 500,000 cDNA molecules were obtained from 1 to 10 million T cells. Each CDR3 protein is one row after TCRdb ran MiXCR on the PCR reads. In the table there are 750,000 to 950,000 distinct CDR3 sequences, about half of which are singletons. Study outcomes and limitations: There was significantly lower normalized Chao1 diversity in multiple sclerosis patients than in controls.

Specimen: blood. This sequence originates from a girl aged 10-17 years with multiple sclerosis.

The CDR3 protein is CASSDRGLAPNNEQFF. Written as DNA, the CDR3 is TGTGCCAGCAGTGATAGGGGACTAGCTCCCAACAATGAGCAGTTCTTC. The genes are TRBV27 and TRBJ2-1; 9 nucleotides match TRBD2. This CDR3 is 16 amino acids long. The trim removed 5 bases at V and 5 bases at J, leaving 10 bases unmatched. Looked up from germline, CDR1 is MNHEY and CDR2 is SMNVEV (reference sequence).